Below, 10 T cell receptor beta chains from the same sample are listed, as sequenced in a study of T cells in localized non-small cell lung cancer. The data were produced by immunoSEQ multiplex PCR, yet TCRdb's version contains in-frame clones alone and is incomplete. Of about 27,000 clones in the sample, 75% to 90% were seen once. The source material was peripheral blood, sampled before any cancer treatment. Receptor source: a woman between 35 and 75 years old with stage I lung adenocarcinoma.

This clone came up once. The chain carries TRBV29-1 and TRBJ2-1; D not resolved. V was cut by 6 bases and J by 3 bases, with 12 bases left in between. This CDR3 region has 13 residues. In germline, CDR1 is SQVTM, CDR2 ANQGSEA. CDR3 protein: CSVSRINYNEQFF. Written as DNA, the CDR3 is TGCAGCGTATCTAGGATCAACTACAATGAGCAGTTCTTC.

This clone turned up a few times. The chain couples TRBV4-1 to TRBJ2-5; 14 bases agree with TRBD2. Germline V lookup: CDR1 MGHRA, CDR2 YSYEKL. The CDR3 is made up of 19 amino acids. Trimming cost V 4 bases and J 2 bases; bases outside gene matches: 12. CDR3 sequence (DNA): TGCGCCAGCAGCCCGTGGGGACTAGCGGGGGCCATAACTCAAGAGACCCAGTACTTC. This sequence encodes CASSPWGLAGAITQETQYF.

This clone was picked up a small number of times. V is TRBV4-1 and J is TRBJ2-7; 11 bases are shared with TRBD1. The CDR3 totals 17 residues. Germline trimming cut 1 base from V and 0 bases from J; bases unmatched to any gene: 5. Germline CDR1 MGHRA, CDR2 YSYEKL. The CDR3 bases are TGCGCCAGCAGCCAAGTTGTAGGGACAGGGGGCTCCTACGAGCAGTACTTC. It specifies CASSQVVGTGGSYEQYF.

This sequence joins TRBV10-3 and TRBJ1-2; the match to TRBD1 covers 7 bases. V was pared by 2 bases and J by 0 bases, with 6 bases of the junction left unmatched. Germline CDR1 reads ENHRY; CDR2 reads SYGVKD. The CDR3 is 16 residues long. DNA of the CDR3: TGTGCCATCAGTGAGCGGAGGGACAGTTCTAACTATGGCTACACCTTC. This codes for CAISERRDSSNYGYTF.

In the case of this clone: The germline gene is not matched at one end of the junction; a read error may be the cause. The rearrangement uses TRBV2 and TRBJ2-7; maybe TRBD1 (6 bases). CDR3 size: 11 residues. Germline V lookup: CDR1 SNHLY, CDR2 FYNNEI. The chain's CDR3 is CASSQTTGQTF. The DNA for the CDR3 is TGTGCCAGCAGTCAGACGACAGGACAGACGTTC.

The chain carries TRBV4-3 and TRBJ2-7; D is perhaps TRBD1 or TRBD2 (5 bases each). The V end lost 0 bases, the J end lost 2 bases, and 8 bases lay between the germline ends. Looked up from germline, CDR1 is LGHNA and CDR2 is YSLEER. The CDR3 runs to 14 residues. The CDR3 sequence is CASSQEQGPYEQYF. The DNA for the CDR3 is TGCGCCAGCAGCCAAGAGCAGGGACCCTACGAGCAGTACTTC.

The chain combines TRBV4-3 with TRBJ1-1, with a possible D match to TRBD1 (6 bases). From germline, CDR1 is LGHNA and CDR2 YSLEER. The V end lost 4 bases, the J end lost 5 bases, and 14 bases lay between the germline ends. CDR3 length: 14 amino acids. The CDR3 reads CASSRARGETEAFF. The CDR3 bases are TGCGCCAGCAGCCGGGCCAGGGGTGAGACTGAAGCTTTCTTT.

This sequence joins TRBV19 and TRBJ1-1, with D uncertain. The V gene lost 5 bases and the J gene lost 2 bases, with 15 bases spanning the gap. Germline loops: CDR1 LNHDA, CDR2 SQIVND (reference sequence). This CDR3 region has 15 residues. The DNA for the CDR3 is TGTGCCAGTAGTCTTGGGGATGTGAGAAACACTGAAGCTTTCTTT. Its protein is CASSLGDVRNTEAFF.

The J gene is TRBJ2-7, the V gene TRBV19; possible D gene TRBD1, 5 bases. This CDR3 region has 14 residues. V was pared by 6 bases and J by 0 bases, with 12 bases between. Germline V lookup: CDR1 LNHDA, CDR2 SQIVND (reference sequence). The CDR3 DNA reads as TGTGCCAGTAGCAGGGCAGGCCGCTCCTACGAGCAGTACTTC. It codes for CASSRAGRSYEQYF.

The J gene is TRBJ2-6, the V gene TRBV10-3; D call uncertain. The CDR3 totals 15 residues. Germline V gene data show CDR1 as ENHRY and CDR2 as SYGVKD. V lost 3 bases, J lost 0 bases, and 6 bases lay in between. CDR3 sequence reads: CAISDPLSGANVLTF. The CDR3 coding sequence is TGTGCCATCAGTGACCCCCTCTCTGGGGCCAACGTCCTGACTTTC.